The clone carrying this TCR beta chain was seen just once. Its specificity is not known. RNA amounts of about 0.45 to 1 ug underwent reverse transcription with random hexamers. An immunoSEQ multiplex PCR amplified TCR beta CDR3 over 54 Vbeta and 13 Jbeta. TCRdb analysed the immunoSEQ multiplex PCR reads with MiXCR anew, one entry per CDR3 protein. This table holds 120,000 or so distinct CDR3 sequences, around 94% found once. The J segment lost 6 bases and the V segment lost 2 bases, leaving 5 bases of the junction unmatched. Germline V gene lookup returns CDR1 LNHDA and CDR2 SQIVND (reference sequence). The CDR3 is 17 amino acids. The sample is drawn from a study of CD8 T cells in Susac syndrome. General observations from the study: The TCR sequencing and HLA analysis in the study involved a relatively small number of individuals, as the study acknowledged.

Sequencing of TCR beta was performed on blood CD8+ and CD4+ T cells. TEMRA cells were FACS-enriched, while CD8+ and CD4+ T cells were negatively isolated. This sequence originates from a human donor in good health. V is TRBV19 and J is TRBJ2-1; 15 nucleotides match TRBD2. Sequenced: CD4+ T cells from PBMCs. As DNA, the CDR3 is TGTGCCAGTAGTATAAGTTCGGGACTAGCGGGAGGCAATGAGCAGTTCTTC. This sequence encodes CASSISSGLAGGNEQFF.